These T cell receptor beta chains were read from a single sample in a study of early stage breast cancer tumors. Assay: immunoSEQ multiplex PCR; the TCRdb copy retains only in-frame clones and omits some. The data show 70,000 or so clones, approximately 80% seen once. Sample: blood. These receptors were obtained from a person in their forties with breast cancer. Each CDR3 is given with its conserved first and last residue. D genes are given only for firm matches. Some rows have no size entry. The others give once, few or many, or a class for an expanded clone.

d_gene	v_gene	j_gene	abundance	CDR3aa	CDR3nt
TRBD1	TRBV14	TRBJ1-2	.	CASSRTRTGLGYTF	TGTGCCAGCAGCCGCACAAGGACAGGGCTTGGCTACACCTTC
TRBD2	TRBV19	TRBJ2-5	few	CASSLAGAGMKTQYF	TGTGCCAGTAGTCTAGCGGGGGCTGGGATGAAGACCCAGTACTTC
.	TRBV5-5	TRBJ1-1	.	CASSLNSMNTEAFF	TGTGCCAGCAGCTTAAACAGTATGAACACTGAAGCTTTCTTT
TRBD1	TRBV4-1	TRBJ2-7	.	CASSHGTGNSYEQYF	TGCGCCAGCAGCCACGGGACAGGGAACTCCTACGAGCAGTACTTC
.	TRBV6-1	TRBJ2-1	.	CASSTHRDTADEQFF	TGTGCCAGCAGTACCCACCGGGACACCGCCGATGAGCAGTTCTTC
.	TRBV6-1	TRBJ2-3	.	CASRPGLTTDTQYF	TGTGCCAGCAGGCCGGGACTTACAACAGATACGCAGTATTTT
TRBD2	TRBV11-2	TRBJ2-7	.	CASSLGLAASYEQYF	TGTGCCAGCAGCCTGGGACTAGCTGCTTCCTACGAGCAGTACTTC
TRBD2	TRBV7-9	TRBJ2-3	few	CASSELAGPTDTQYF	TGTGCCAGCAGCGAACTAGCGGGACCCACAGATACGCAGTATTTT
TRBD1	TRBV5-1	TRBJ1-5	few	CASSAGQGMEPQHF	TGCGCCAGCAGCGCGGGACAGGGGATGGAGCCCCAGCATTTT
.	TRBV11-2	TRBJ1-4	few	CASSLEGRGEKLFF	TGTGCCAGCAGCTTAGAGGGCAGGGGTGAAAAACTGTTTTTT
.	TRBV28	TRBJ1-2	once	CASYTLGGRFNYGYTF	TGTGCCAGTTATACGCTAGGGGGTAGATTCAACTATGGCTACACCTTC
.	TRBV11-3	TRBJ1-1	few	CASSRARNTEAFF	TGTGCCAGCAGTCGTGCACGTAACACTGAAGCTTTCTTT
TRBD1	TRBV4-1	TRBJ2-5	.	CASSQDPMGTGRETQYF	TGCGCCAGCAGCCAAGATCCAATGGGGACAGGGAGGGAGACCCAGTACTTC
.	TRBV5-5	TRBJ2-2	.	CASSLGLSTGELFF	TGTGCCAGCAGCTTGGGGCTGAGCACCGGGGAGCTGTTTTTT
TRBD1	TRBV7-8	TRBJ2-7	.	CASNRDSYEQYF	TGTGCCAGCAACCGGGACAGCTACGAGCAGTACTTC
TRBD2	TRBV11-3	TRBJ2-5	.	CASSLVAGETQYF	TGTGCCAGCAGCTTAGTAGCGGGAGAGACCCAGTACTTC
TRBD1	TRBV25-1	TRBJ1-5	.	CASSPRTGPNQPQHF	TGTGCCAGCAGTCCCCGGACAGGGCCCAATCAGCCCCAGCATTTT
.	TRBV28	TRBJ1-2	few	CASSFAGLWVNGYTF	TGTGCCAGCAGTTTTGCGGGGCTTTGGGTGAATGGCTACACCTTC
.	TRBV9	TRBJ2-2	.	CASSVGGVDTGELFF	TGTGCCAGCAGCGTAGGGGGGGTGGATACCGGGGAGCTGTTTTTT
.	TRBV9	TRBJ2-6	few	CASSVISSGANVLTF	TGTGCCAGCAGCGTGATCTCCTCTGGGGCCAACGTCCTGACTTTC
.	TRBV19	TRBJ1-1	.	CASSPPPGNTEAFF	TGTGCCAGTAGTCCCCCGCCAGGGAACACTGAAGCTTTCTTT
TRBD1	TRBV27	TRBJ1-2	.	CASRDRGPNYGYTF	TGTGCCAGCAGAGACAGGGGGCCTAACTATGGCTACACCTTC
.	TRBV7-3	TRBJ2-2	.	CATQERANTGELFF	TGTGCCACCCAGGAGCGGGCGAACACCGGGGAGCTGTTTTTT
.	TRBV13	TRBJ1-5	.	CASSKDRSNQPQHF	TGTGCCAGCAGTAAAGACAGGAGCAATCAGCCCCAGCATTTT
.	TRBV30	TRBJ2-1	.	CAWMWLNEQFF	TGTGCCTGGATGTGGTTAAATGAGCAGTTCTTC
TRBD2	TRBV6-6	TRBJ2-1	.	CASSRNTASGSNEQFF	TGTGCCAGCAGCCGAAATACGGCTAGCGGGAGCAATGAGCAGTTCTTC
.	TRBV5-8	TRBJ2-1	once	CASSLEGSSYNEQFF	TGTGCCAGCAGCTTGGAAGGGAGCTCCTACAATGAGCAGTTCTTC
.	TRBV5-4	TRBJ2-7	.	CASSLRDQSTQQYF	TGTGCCAGCAGCCTCCGGGACCAATCTACGCAGCAGTACTTC
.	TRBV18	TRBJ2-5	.	CASSPGTSETQYF	TGTGCCAGCTCACCTGGGACTTCTGAGACCCAGTACTTC
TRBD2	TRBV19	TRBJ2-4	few	CASSTSGSSKNIQYF	TGTGCCAGTAGTACTAGCGGGAGCTCCAAAAACATTCAGTACTTC
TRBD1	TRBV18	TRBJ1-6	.	CASSPADRANSPLHF	TGTGCCAGCTCACCCGCCGACAGGGCTAATTCACCCCTCCACTTT
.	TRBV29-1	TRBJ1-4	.	CSVRTGFGEKLFF	TGCAGCGTTAGAACAGGGTTTGGCGAAAAACTGTTTTTT
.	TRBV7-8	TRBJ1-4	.	CASSLAGQEKLFF	TGTGCCAGCAGCTTAGCCGGGCAAGAAAAACTGTTTTTT
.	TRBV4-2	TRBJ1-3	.	CASSHPLRESGNTIYF	TGTGCCAGCAGCCACCCCTTAAGAGAATCTGGAAACACCATATATTTT
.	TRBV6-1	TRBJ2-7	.	CASDRRGSYEQYF	TGTGCCAGTGACCGGCGAGGATCCTACGAGCAGTACTTC
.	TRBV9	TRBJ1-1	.	CASSVVGGETEAFF	TGTGCCAGCAGCGTAGTTGGGGGCGAGACTGAAGCTTTCTTT
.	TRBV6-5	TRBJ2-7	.	CASSYGTLKSYEQYF	TGTGCCAGCAGTTACGGGACTTTGAAATCCTACGAGCAGTACTTC
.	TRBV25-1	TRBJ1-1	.	CASSKHTNTEAFF	TGTGCCAGCAGTAAACATACGAACACTGAAGCTTTCTTT
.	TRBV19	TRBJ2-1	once	CASSLIAERPYNEQFF	TGTGCCAGTAGCCTTATAGCGGAGAGACCATACAATGAGCAGTTCTTC
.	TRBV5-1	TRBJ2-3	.	CASSFRTVSNTDTQYF	TGCGCCAGCAGCTTTAGGACCGTCTCTAACACAGATACGCAGTATTTT
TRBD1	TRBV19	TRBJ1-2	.	CASRQQKQGAYGYTF	TGTGCCAGTAGACAACAGAAACAGGGGGCCTATGGCTACACCTTC